The text below deals with one T cell receptor (beta chain). These data are taken from a study of blood T cell repertoires in COVID-19. V lost 2 bases and J lost 1; bases outside the gene matches: 2. The CDR3 spans 16 residues. Germline assignment: CDR1 SGHTA and CDR2 FQGNSA. The table came from immunoSEQ multiplex PCR; TCRdb's copy has only in-frame clones and leaves some out. Altogether approximately 140,000 clones are present, about 86% being singletons, with the ten largest covering about 2.4%. The chain has TRBV7-2 and TRBJ2-2; 9 bases match TRBD2. This TCR derives from a man aged 35 to 55 with acute COVID-19. The sample was PBMCs or T cells enriched from blood (not recorded which). The CDR3 region has the DNA TGTGCCAGCAGCTTATATAGCGGGGGGAACACCGGGGAGCTGTTTTTT. It is translated as CASSLYSGGNTGELFF.